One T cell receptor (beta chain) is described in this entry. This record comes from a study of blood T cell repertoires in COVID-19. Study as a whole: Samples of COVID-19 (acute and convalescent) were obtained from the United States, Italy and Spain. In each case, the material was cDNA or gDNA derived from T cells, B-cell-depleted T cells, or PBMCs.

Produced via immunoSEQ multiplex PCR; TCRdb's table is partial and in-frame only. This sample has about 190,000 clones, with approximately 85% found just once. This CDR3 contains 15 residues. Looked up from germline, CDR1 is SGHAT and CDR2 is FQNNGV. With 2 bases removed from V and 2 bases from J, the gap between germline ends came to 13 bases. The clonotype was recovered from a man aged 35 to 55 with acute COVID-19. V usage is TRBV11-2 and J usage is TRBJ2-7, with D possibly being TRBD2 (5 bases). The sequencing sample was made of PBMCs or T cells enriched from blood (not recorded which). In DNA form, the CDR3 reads TGTGCCAGCAGCTTAAAAGGACTCCTCACCTACGAGCAGTACTTC. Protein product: CASSLKGLLTYEQYF.